These 18 T cell receptor beta chains were all obtained from the same sample, sequenced in a study of T cell responses to AZD1222 COVID-19 vaccine. Only in-frame clones appear in the TCRdb table, and some are missing; sequencing was by immunoSEQ multiplex PCR. The sample lists over 95,000 clones, around 87% occurring once. This specimen consisted of peripheral blood, obtained on day 0 of AZD1222 vaccination. The origin of the receptors is an adult in good health.

J is TRBJ1-5 and V is TRBV7-8; unclear D gene. The CDR3 is made up of 15 amino acids. Germline lookup yields CDR1 SGHVS and CDR2 FQNEAQ. V lost 5 bases and J 0 bases, leaving 11 bases between the germline ends. CDR3 in DNA: TGTGCCAGCAGCCCCGGGCCCCTTAGCAATCAGCCCCAGCATTTT. It is translated as CASSPGPLSNQPQHF.

Only one count was recorded for this clone. The rearrangement links TRBV6-5 to TRBJ1-1; D is uncertain. Trimming took off 4 bases at V and 1 base at J, with 7 bases between the two ends. Germline loops: CDR1 MNHEY, CDR2 SVGAGI. The CDR3 extends over 13 amino acids. The DNA for the CDR3 is TGTGCCAGCAGTTGGGGAGCGAACACTGAAGCTTTCTTT. It yields the protein CASSWGANTEAFF.

This clone occurred once. This chain links TRBV7-2 with TRBJ2-7; 8 nucleotides line up with TRBD2. Germline-derived CDR1 and CDR2 are SGHTA and FQGNSA. V was pared by 0 bases and J by 5 bases, with 9 bases of the junction left unmatched. The CDR3 extends over 16 amino acids. The chain's CDR3 is CASSLAPFTSGDEQYF. The CDR3 nucleotides are TGTGCCAGCAGCTTAGCCCCCTTTACTAGCGGAGACGAGCAGTACTTC.

V is TRBV7-8 and J is TRBJ2-1; 15 nucleotides match TRBD2. V shed 7 bases, J shed 4 bases, and the junction held 2 bases outside the gene matches. The CDR3 length is 15 residues. Germline CDR1 SGHVS, CDR2 FQNEAQ. This CDR3 reads CASTGLAGGYNEQFF. DNA for the CDR3: TGTGCCAGCACCGGACTAGCGGGAGGGTACAATGAGCAGTTCTTC.

V and J are TRBV6-1 and TRBJ1-3, with D hard to call. Germline V gene data show CDR1 as MNHNS and CDR2 as SASEGT. The CDR3 length is 14 residues. Trimming took 1 base from V and 0 from J, leaving 4 bases between them. CDR3 sequence reads: CASSEVTSGNTIYF. CDR3 nucleotides: TGTGCCAGCAGTGAAGTTACCTCTGGAAACACCATATATTTT.

The rearrangement links TRBV2 to TRBJ2-1; 7 bases align to TRBD1. Per the germline V gene, CDR1 is SNHLY and CDR2 is FYNNEI. J lost 9 bases, V lost 2 bases, and 7 bases had no gene match. The CDR3 runs to 14 residues. CDR3 sequence (DNA): TGTGCCAGCAGTGAAAGATTAGGGGGCAGTGAGCAGTTCTTC. Its translation: CASSERLGGSEQFF.

This chain uses TRBV28 with TRBJ1-2; D remains ambiguous. CDR3 length: 13 residues. The germline CDR1 and CDR2 sequences are MDHEN and SYDVKM. V gave up 5 bases and J gave up 0 bases, with 7 bases separating them. CDR3 residues: CASSPITNYGYTF. The CDR3 bases are TGTGCCAGCAGTCCTATTACTAACTATGGCTACACCTTC.

This chain links TRBV11-3 with TRBJ2-2, with TRBD2 matching 11 bases. Trimming removed 5 bases from V and 5 bases from J; junction bases left unmatched: 7. The CDR3 loop spans 16 amino acids. The germline gives CDR1 SGHNT, CDR2 YENEEA. The CDR3 loop is CASSDRLAGRTGELFF. The CDR3 DNA sequence: TGTGCCAGCAGCGACAGACTAGCGGGGAGAACCGGGGAGCTGTTTTTT.

The V call is TRBV4-3, the J call TRBJ1-2; maybe TRBD1 (6 bases). Germline lookup yields CDR1 LGHNA and CDR2 YSLEER. Trimming removed 4 bases at V and 2 bases at J, with 14 bases between. The CDR3 has 15 amino acids. The chain's CDR3 is CASSRSGGSNYGYTF. The CDR3 DNA reads as TGCGCCAGCAGCCGTTCCGGGGGCTCGAACTATGGCTACACCTTC.

V gene TRBV5-1 combines with J gene TRBJ1-2; D possibly corresponds to TRBD1 (6 bases). This CDR3 contains 14 residues. Germline V gives CDR1 SGHRS, CDR2 YFSETQ. Trimming left V 4 bases short and J 3 bases short, with 13 bases between. CDR3 in amino acids: CASSPGDTYYGYTF. The CDR3 DNA sequence: TGCGCCAGCAGCCCCGGGGACACCTACTATGGCTACACCTTC.

For the CDR3, the DNA is TGTGCCAGCAGCCAGCAGCGGGAGGCCTACGAGCAGTACTTC. Its translation is CASSQQREAYEQYF. The V call is TRBV3-1 (or the pseudogene TRBV3-2), the J call TRBJ2-7; 9 bases agree with TRBD2. V shed 3 bases and J 2 bases; nucleotides not matched to a gene: 2. The CDR3 spans 14 residues. Germline V gene data show CDR1 as LGHDT and CDR2 as YNNKEL (reference sequence).

The genes are TRBV28 and TRBJ1-2; 9 bases fit TRBD1. The CDR3 runs 14 residues. Trimming at V came to 6 bases and at J to 7 bases, leaving 9 bases not matched to a gene. Germline V gene data show CDR1 as MDHEN and CDR2 as SYDVKM. CDR3 sequence: CASRSGQGFSGYTF. The CDR3 DNA reads as TGTGCCAGCAGAAGTGGACAGGGGTTTTCTGGCTACACCTTC.

This clone was picked up one time. This chain uses TRBV5-1 with TRBJ2-2; perhaps TRBD1 as D (5 bases). The CDR3 is made up of 14 amino acids. Germline-derived CDR1 and CDR2 are SGHRS and YFSETQ. The ends were cut back, 1 base at V and 7 bases at J, with 11 bases in the middle. CDR3 residues: CASSLPRVNGELFF. CDR3 DNA sequence: TGCGCCAGCAGCTTGCCCAGGGTGAACGGGGAGCTGTTTTTT.

This clone was seen more than once but under ten times. The genes are TRBV15 and TRBJ2-7, with D unclear. Germline V lookup: CDR1 LNHNV, CDR2 YYDKDF (reference sequence). The CDR3 has 13 residues. V was trimmed by 0 bases and J by 3 bases, leaving 6 bases between them. The CDR3 DNA is TGTGCCACCAGCAGAGAAATGCTCTACGAGCAGTACTTC. Translating it yields CATSREMLYEQYF.

The V gene is TRBV27, the J gene TRBJ2-1; D possibly corresponds to TRBD2 (5 bases). Trimming removed 3 bases at V and 2 bases at J, with 8 bases between. This CDR3 contains 14 residues. Germline V CDR1 and CDR2: MNHEY, SMNVEV (reference sequence). CDR3: CASSFPGAYNEQFF. DNA of the CDR3: TGTGCCAGCAGTTTCCCCGGGGCCTACAATGAGCAGTTCTTC.

The V gene is TRBV28, the J gene TRBJ1-5, with a tentative D call TRBD1 (6 bases). Trimming took off 7 bases at V and 1 base at J, with 14 bases between the two ends. Germline lookup yields CDR1 MDHEN and CDR2 SYDVKM. CDR3 size: 15 residues. This CDR3 reads CASTTLGASNQPQHF. CDR3 nucleotide sequence: TGTGCCAGCACCACGCTGGGGGCGAGCAATCAGCCCCAGCATTTT. Together with reference TRBV28 and TRBJ1-5, the CDR3 gives the full variable domain: DVKVTQSSRYLVKRTGEKVFLECVQDMDHENMFWYRQDPGLGLRLIYFSYDVKMKEKGDIPEGYSVSREKKERFSLILESASTNQTSMYLCASTTLGASNQPQHFGDGTRLSIL.

This chain links TRBV6-2 or TRBV6-3 with TRBJ1-2, with D tentatively TRBD1 (5 bases). The length of the CDR3 is 14 residues. V lost 5 bases and J lost 6, with 16 bases in between. Germline CDR1 MNHEY, CDR2 SVGEGT. CDR3 protein: CASSRDHADNGYTF. The DNA for the CDR3 is TGTGCCAGCAGTCGGGACCATGCCGATAATGGCTACACCTTC.

The gene calls are TRBV3-1 (or the pseudogene TRBV3-2) and TRBJ2-1, with D perhaps matching TRBD2 (6 bases). CDR1 is LGHDT, CDR2 YNNKEL, per germline (reference sequence). The CDR3 runs to 14 residues. V shed 1 base and J shed 9 bases, with 13 bases lying between them. The CDR3 DNA follows: TGTGCCAGCAGCCAAGGACTAGGGTTCGGTGAGCAGTTCTTC. As protein: CASSQGLGFGEQFF.